The 27 T cell receptor beta chains in this list originate from one sample, sequenced in a study of CD8+CD57+ T cells in acquired aplastic anemia. According to the study, genomic DNA was the template for TCR beta VDJ and CDR3 profiling. TCRdb analysed the reads with MiXCR anew, one entry per CDR3 protein. Of some 290,000 distinct CDR3 sequences listed, around 60% are singletons. The source material was sorted CD4+, CD8+, or CD8+CD57+ T cells (not recorded which) from PBMCs. All receptors derive from a human donor with severe aplastic anemia or a healthy control (not recorded which).

The chain joins TRBV24-1 to TRBJ2-7, with TRBD1 identical over 7 bases. V was pared by 5 bases and J by 0 bases, with 9 bases of the junction left unmatched. CDR1 is KGHDR and CDR2 is SFDVKD in the germline V gene. The CDR3 has 16 residues. The CDR3 nucleotides read TGTGCCACCAGTGGGGGGACAGCAGATCGCTCCTACGAGCAGTACTTC. It encodes CATSGGTADRSYEQYF.

The V gene is TRBV9, the J gene TRBJ1-2, with 7 bases aligning to TRBD1. V gave up 2 bases and J gave up 7 bases; unmatched junction bases: 5. The CDR3 length is 13 residues. Germline values: CDR1 SGDLS, CDR2 YYNGEE. The CDR3 reads CASSVGTEGGYTF. As DNA, the CDR3 is TGTGCCAGCAGCGTGGGGACAGAAGGTGGCTACACCTTC.

A word on this clonotype: The junction departs from germline at one end; a sequencing error may be responsible. The V and J genes are TRBV20-1 and TRBJ1-1; D call uncertain. CDR1 is DFQATT and CDR2 is SNEGSKA in the germline V gene (reference sequence). The CDR3 runs 13 residues. This CDR3 is CSAGNTPNTGAFF. CDR3 DNA sequence: TGCAGTGCTGGAAATACACCGAACACTGGAGCTTTCTTT.

The rearrangement uses TRBV7-9 and TRBJ2-5; the D is unclear. Trimming stripped 2 bases from V and 5 bases from J, with 9 bases between. Per the germline V gene, CDR1 is SEHNR and CDR2 is FQNEAQ (reference sequence). This CDR3 spans 13 amino acids. CDR3 coding DNA: TGTGCCAGCAGCTTAACGGCCGGCGAGACCCAGTACTTC. It yields the protein CASSLTAGETQYF.

This clonotype was counted many times. This chain joins TRBV5-1 and TRBJ1-1; 10 nucleotides align to TRBD1. Per germline, CDR1 SGHRS and CDR2 YFSETQ. Trimming removed 5 bases from V and 6 bases from J; junction bases left unmatched: 10. The CDR3 extends over 15 amino acids. The CDR3 spells CASRQQTGGNPEAFF. DNA of the CDR3: TGCGCCAGCAGGCAACAGACAGGGGGCAATCCTGAAGCTTTCTTT.

This clonotype was seen many times. For the CDR3, the DNA is TGCGCCAGCAGCCAAGATAGGCTAGCGGGGGTCGGTGAGCAGTTCTTC. This translates into CASSQDRLAGVGEQFF. This sequence joins TRBV4-3 and TRBJ2-1; 10 bases are shared with TRBD2. Germline trimming cut 0 bases from V and 9 bases from J; bases unmatched to any gene: 8. The CDR3 totals 16 residues. Germline assignment: CDR1 LGHNA and CDR2 YSLEER.

This chain links TRBV7-9 with TRBJ1-1; D may be TRBD1 (6 bases). Trimming stripped 5 bases from V and 2 bases from J, with 15 bases between. Germline CDR1 SEHNR, CDR2 FQNEAQ (reference sequence). This CDR3 has 15 amino acids. Here the CDR3 reads CASSPVGQINTEAFF. CDR3 bases: TGTGCCAGCAGCCCAGTAGGACAGATTAACACTGAAGCTTTCTTT.

The V and J genes are TRBV5-1 and TRBJ2-5, with TRBD1 identical over 9 bases. The CDR3 has 14 amino acids. Germline V gene lookup returns CDR1 SGHRS and CDR2 YFSETQ. Trimming at V came to 2 bases and at J to 5 bases, leaving 4 bases not matched to a gene. CDR3 amino acids: CASSLQGASETQYF. The CDR3 DNA is TGCGCCAGCAGCTTACAGGGGGCTAGCGAGACCCAGTACTTC.

The genes are TRBV15 and TRBJ1-1, with D perhaps matching TRBD1 (5 bases). The CDR3 length is 14 residues. The V and J ends lost 1 base and 5 bases respectively, with 11 bases between them. The germline CDR1 and CDR2 sequences are LNHNV and YYDKDF (reference sequence). CDR3 sequence: CATSRGGGGTEAFF. The DNA for the CDR3 is TGTGCCACCAGCAGAGGTGGGGGGGGTACTGAAGCTTTCTTT.

The chain recombines TRBV9 with TRBJ2-5; tentative D call: TRBD1 (6 bases). V lost 4 bases and J lost 2, with 15 bases in between. The CDR3 has 15 amino acids. Germline V CDR1 and CDR2: SGDLS, YYNGEE. CDR3 loop: CASSLTPGQQETQYF. The CDR3 DNA follows: TGTGCCAGCAGCCTAACCCCCGGACAGCAAGAGACCCAGTACTTC.

This clonotype was picked up a small number of times. J is TRBJ1-2 and V is TRBV19; 7 positions match TRBD1. The J segment lost 5 bases and the V segment lost 6 bases, leaving 9 bases of the junction unmatched. The length of the CDR3 is 14 residues. The germline gives CDR1 LNHDA, CDR2 SQIVND (reference sequence). CDR3 sequence: CASRVGTATYGYTF. The CDR3, as DNA: TGTGCCAGTAGGGTCGGGACAGCTACGTATGGCTACACCTTC.

V and J are TRBV7-8 and TRBJ1-1, with D hard to call. Germline V gene sequence: CDR1 SGHVS, CDR2 FQNEAQ. CDR3 length: 13 amino acids. Trimming left V 4 bases short and J 5 bases short, with 11 bases between. The DNA of the CDR3 is TGTGCCAGCAGCTCAATCCCGAAAACTGAAGCTTTCTTT. Its protein product is CASSSIPKTEAFF.

The rearrangement joins TRBV7-3 to TRBJ1-2; no clear D gene. The CDR3 sequence is 15 residues long. CDR1 is SGHTA and CDR2 is FQGTGA in the germline V gene. Trimming took 5 bases from V and 4 from J, leaving 17 bases between them. The CDR3 nucleotides are TGTGCCAGCAGCCCTCTGGAAAGGGCCTCCTATGGCTACACCTTC. Protein product: CASSPLERASYGYTF. The full variable domain, completed using reference TRBV7-3 and TRBJ1-2, is GAGVSQTPSNKVTEKGKYVELRCDPISGHTALYWYRQSLGQGPEFLIYFQGTGAADDSGLPNDRFFAVRPEGSVSTLKIQRTERGDSAVYLCASSPLERASYGYTFGSGTRLTVV.

The chain employs TRBV19 and TRBJ2-5; possibly TRBD1 for D (6 bases). The CDR3 has 15 residues. CDR1 and CDR2 (germline): LNHDA, SQIVND (reference sequence). Trimming stripped 3 bases from V and 0 bases from J, with 11 bases between. CDR3 loop: CASSIPRGDQETQYF. The CDR3 bases are TGTGCCAGTAGTATCCCCAGGGGAGACCAAGAGACCCAGTACTTC.

Many counts were recorded for this clonotype. This chain connects TRBV12-3 or TRBV12-4 to TRBJ2-5; 14 nucleotides agree with TRBD2. The CDR3 sequence is 13 residues long. Trimming at V came to 3 bases and at J to 12 bases, leaving 3 bases not matched to a gene. CDR3 bases: TGTGCCAGCAGTTTGGGGACTAGCGGGGGAGAGTACTTC. Its translation is CASSLGTSGGEYF.

This clonotype was seen a single time. The chain carries TRBV5-1 and TRBJ2-1; D might be TRBD2 (5 bases). The CDR3 consists of 15 residues. With 1 base removed from V and 1 base from J, the gap between germline ends came to 9 bases. The germline V gene encodes CDR1 SGHRS and CDR2 YFSETQ. The CDR3 reads CASSLPSSSYNEQFF. CDR3 DNA: TGCGCCAGCAGCTTGCCTAGCTCTTCCTACAATGAGCAGTTCTTC.

This clonotype was seen once. The rearrangement joins TRBV2 to TRBJ1-2; 8 bases fit TRBD1. J lost 4 bases, V lost 7 bases, and 8 bases had no gene match. The CDR3 extends over 14 amino acids. Germline V gives CDR1 SNHLY, CDR2 FYNNEI. CDR3 loop: CASTAARGLYGYTF. The DNA for the CDR3 is TGTGCCAGCACCGCCGCCAGGGGGCTCTATGGCTACACCTTC.

The rearrangement uses TRBV15 and TRBJ2-5; unclear D gene. Germline V gene data show CDR1 as LNHNV and CDR2 as YYDKDF (reference sequence). Trimming pared 5 bases from V and 4 bases from J, leaving 5 bases between. The CDR3 totals 11 residues. The CDR3 nucleotides read TGTGCCACCAGCGGCAGAGAGACCCAGTACTTC. Translating gives CATSGRETQYF.

About this clonotype: The junction departs from the called germline gene at one end, perhaps through a read error. V usage is TRBV5-1 and J usage is TRBJ2-5; 7 bases line up with TRBD2. This CDR3 has 18 residues. CDR1 is SGHRS and CDR2 is YFSETQ in the germline V gene. CDR3 region: CASSPFVTSGEEGETQYF. The DNA of the CDR3 is TGTGCCAGCAGCCCCTTCGTAACAAGCGGGGAGGAGGGAGAGACCCAGTACTTC.

The table lists this clonotype with a few counts. The genes are TRBV7-2 and TRBJ2-7; 8 bases are shared with TRBD1. With 4 bases clipped from V and 1 base from J, the junction kept 3 bases outside the gene matches. The CDR3 runs to 14 residues. Germline-derived CDR1 and CDR2 are SGHTA and FQGNSA. CDR3 nucleotide sequence: TGTGCCAGCAGCTGGACAGGGACGTCCTACGAGCAGTACTTC. This codes for CASSWTGTSYEQYF.

V gene TRBV12-3 or TRBV12-4 combines with J gene TRBJ1-1; D gene ambiguous. V was pared by 7 bases and J by 0 bases, with 15 bases between. The CDR3 is made up of 15 amino acids. The CDR3 region has the DNA TGTGCCAGCACCGACTCCGGCCAGTTGAACACTGAAGCTTTCTTT. Its translation: CASTDSGQLNTEAFF.

At least ten counts were recorded for this clonotype. The chain recombines TRBV7-2 with TRBJ1-6, with a tentative D call TRBD1 (5 bases). Trimming pared 1 base from V and 2 bases from J, leaving 12 bases between. Per the germline V gene, CDR1 is SGHTA and CDR2 is FQGNSA. The CDR3 runs to 17 residues. The CDR3: CASSLVTGRAYNSPLHF. CDR3 coding DNA: TGTGCCAGCAGCTTAGTAACAGGACGCGCCTATAATTCACCCCTCCACTTT.

V is TRBV29-1 and J is TRBJ2-1, with D maybe TRBD1 (6 bases). CDR3 length: 15 residues. The V gene's germline CDR1 is SQVTM and CDR2 ANQGSEA. Trimming cost V 7 bases and J 0 bases, with 16 bases left between them. The CDR3 coding sequence is TGCAGCGCCACCCGACAGGACCGCTCCTACAATGAGCAGTTCTTC. This encodes CSATRQDRSYNEQFF.

This clonotype was detected once. The V and J genes are TRBV20-1 and TRBJ1-1; tentatively, D is TRBD1 (6 bases). The germline CDR1 and CDR2 sequences are DFQATT and SNEGSKA (reference sequence). V lost 7 bases to trimming and J lost 5 bases, with 14 bases between them. This CDR3 has 12 residues. The CDR3 loop reads CSGQTGQTEAFF. The CDR3 bases are TGCAGTGGTCAAACAGGGCAGACTGAAGCTTTCTTT.

This clonotype has only one observation. The genes are TRBV20-1 and TRBJ2-7, with TRBD1 identical over 12 bases. Germline V gene data show CDR1 as DFQATT and CDR2 as SNEGSKA (reference sequence). V lost 0 bases and J lost 6; bases outside the gene matches: 9. The CDR3 covers 16 residues. Here the CDR3 reads CSARDWPGTGGIEQYF. The CDR3 nucleotides read TGCAGTGCTAGAGATTGGCCCGGGACAGGGGGCATCGAGCAGTACTTC.

Concerning this clonotype: One end of the junction is discordant with germline, which a read error may explain. This chain links TRBV24-1 with TRBJ1-1; tentative D call: TRBD1 (5 bases). This CDR3 has 15 amino acids. CDR1 KGHDR and CDR2 SFDVKD come from the germline V gene. This chain's CDR3 is CAASDSVTGNTEAFF. CDR3 coding DNA: TGTGCCGCCAGTGATTCGGTAACAGGGAACACTGAAGCTTTCTTT.

This clonotype came up many times. The V gene is TRBV25-1, the J gene TRBJ2-3; perhaps TRBD1 as D (5 bases). Trimming left V 1 base short and J 3 bases short, with 5 bases between. The V gene's germline CDR1 is MGHDK and CDR2 SYGVNS. The CDR3 consists of 13 residues. CDR3 region: CASSESGTDTQYF. Here the CDR3 DNA reads TGTGCCAGCAGTGAATCAGGGACAGATACGCAGTATTTT.